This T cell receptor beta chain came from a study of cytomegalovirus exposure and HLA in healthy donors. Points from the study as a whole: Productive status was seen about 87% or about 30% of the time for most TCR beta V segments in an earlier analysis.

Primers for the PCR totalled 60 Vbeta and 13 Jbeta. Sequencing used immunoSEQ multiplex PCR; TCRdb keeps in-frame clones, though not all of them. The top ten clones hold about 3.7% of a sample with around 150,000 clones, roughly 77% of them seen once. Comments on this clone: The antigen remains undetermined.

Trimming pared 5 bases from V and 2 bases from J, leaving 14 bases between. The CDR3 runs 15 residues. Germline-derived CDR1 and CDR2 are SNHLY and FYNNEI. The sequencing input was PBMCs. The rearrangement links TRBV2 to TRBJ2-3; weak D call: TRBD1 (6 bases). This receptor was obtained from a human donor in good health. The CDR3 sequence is CASSIPDSYTDTQYF. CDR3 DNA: TGTGCCAGCAGTATCCCGGACAGTTACACAGATACGCAGTATTTT.